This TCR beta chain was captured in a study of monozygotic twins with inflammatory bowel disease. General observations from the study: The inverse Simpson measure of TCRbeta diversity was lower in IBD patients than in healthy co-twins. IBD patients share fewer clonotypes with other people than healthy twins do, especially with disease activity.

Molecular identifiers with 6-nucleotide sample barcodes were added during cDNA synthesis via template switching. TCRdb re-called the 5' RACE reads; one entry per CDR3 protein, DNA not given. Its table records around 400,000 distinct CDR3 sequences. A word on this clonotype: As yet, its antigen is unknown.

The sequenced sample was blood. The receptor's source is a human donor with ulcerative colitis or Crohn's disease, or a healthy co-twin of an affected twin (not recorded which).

The CDR3 is CATSRISGGVSDEQYF. The chain uses TRBV15 and TRBJ2-7; TCRdb lists TRBD2, though no DNA is available to test this call. This CDR3 is built from 16 residues. Germline V CDR1 and CDR2: LNHNV, YYDKDF (reference sequence).